The TCR beta chain under discussion was sequenced for a study of blood T cell repertoires in COVID-19. Unmatched junction bases numbered 5, after V lost 8 bases and J lost 1 base. CDR1 is MNHEY and CDR2 is SVGAGI in the germline V gene. The length of the CDR3 is 13 residues. In the original processing: Nucleated cell counts were estimated from reference gene primer amplification. Generated by immunoSEQ multiplex PCR, the TCRdb table keeps only in-frame clones and is missing some. For V, J and clone size, that table is used; D and trimming come from the DNA. Among roughly 100,000 clones listed, 70% to 90% were seen once.

The TCR comes from a man aged 50 to 60 in a cohort sampled during active COVID-19. The chain combines TRBV6-5 with TRBJ2-7, with 7 bases that match TRBD1. Input material: peripheral blood. DNA of the CDR3: TGTGCCAGCTACGGGACAGCGTCCTACGAGCAGTACTTC. This sequence encodes CASYGTASYEQYF.